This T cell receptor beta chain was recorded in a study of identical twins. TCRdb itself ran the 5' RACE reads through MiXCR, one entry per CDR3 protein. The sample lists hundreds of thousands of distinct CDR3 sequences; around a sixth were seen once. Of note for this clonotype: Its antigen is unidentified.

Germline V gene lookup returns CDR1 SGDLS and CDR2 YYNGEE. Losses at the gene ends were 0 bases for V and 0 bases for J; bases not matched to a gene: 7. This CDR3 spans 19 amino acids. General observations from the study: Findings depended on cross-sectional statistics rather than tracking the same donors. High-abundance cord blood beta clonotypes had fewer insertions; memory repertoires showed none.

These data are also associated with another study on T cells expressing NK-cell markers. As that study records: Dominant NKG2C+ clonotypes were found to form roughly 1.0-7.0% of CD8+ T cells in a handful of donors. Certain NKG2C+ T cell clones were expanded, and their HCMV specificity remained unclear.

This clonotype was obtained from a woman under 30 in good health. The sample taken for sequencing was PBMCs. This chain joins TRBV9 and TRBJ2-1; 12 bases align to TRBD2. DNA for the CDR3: TGTGCCAGCAGCGTAGAAGGGCTAGCGGGAGGGAGCTCCTACAATGAGCAGTTCTTC. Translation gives CASSVEGLAGGSSYNEQFF.